This T cell receptor beta chain is drawn from a study of cytomegalovirus exposure and HLA in healthy donors. General study points: Around 160 TCR beta chains were listed as cytomegalovirus-associated. One later analysis, an examination of the 120 validation repertoires, found that first-cohort TCR clusters tended to co-occur in them.

Assay: immunoSEQ multiplex PCR; the TCRdb copy retains only in-frame clones and omits some. The sample includes 200,000 to 250,000 clones, roughly 84% of them seen just once. A word on this clone: Its antigen is unknown.

With 1 base removed from V and 6 bases from J, the gap between germline ends came to 5 bases. CDR1 is SGHVS and CDR2 is FQNEAQ in the germline V gene. The CDR3 spans 12 residues. The sequenced sample consisted of PBMCs. The chain recombines TRBV7-8 with TRBJ2-3, with D hard to call. The sequence derives from a young woman in good health and CMV-seropositive. The CDR3 loop is CASSLVGDTQYF. The CDR3 bases are TGTGCCAGCAGCTTAGTGGGGGATACGCAGTATTTT.